The count of the clone carrying this T cell receptor (beta chain) is one. Its antigen is unidentified. Among the donors, all were Caucasian adults who lived in Nashville, Tennessee. The repertoire was sequenced with immunoSEQ multiplex PCR; TCRdb's copy has only in-frame clones and lacks some. The sample yields 850,000 to 1,200,000 clones, around 75% seen once. The sample originates from a study of shared clonotypes between healthy human individuals. Overall study findings and caveats: Sharing of clonotypes among donors was expected to vary with sequencing depth. Incomplete sequencing of sorted subsets was indicated by rarefaction despite large depth.

The germline CDR1 and CDR2 sequences are MNHEY and SVGAGI. V was cut by 0 bases and J by 0 bases, with 9 bases left in between. The CDR3 extends over 16 amino acids. The chain combines TRBV6-5 with TRBJ1-3, with a weak D call TRBD1 (6 bases). Sample: memory CD4+ T cells sorted from blood. The subset is: CD45RA-negative fraction. The receptor was isolated from a man aged 18 to 30 in good health. For the CDR3, the DNA is TGTGCCAGCAGTTACTCGGGGGGGGCCTCTGGAAACACCATATATTTT. Translated, it gives CASSYSGGASGNTIYF.